This T cell receptor (beta chain) was documented in a study of beta chain features in type 1 diabetes. CDR1 is DFQATT, CDR2 SNEGSKA, per germline (reference sequence). CDR3 size: 11 residues. The germline V and J ends were trimmed by 6 bases and 10 bases, with 15 bases remaining between them. Of the isolated RNA, all was reverse transcribed, and so the sequenced material was expressed TCRB transcripts. Profiling relied on immunoSEQ multiplex PCR, and the TCRdb table lists in-frame clones only, not all of them. Among some 180,000 clones listed, roughly an eighth were seen once. Note on this clone: Its target is not known.

The study's findings and limits: Still unanswered here is whether HLA type influences TCRB rearrangement.

Sequencing was carried out using central memory CD4+ T cells from blood. This receptor was taken from a woman aged 18-30 years in good health. This chain joins TRBV20-1 and TRBJ2-5, with D perhaps matching TRBD2 (5 bases). CDR3 sequence reads: CSAPPVRDQYF. As DNA, the CDR3 is TGCAGTGCCCCGCCCGTGAGGGACCAGTACTTC.